A selection of T cell receptor beta chains follows, all from one sample in a study of blood T cell repertoires in COVID-19. Here immunoSEQ multiplex PCR was the method, and the copy in TCRdb shows in-frame clones only, minus some. The top ten clones hold roughly 0.77% of a sample with 150,000 to 200,000 clones, over 75% of them seen once. What was sequenced was PBMCs or T cells enriched from blood (not recorded which). The receptor set was obtained from a woman aged 18-29 years who had recovered from COVID-19. CDR3s include the opening cysteine and the closing phenylalanine or tryptophan. A D gene is named only where the DNA matches it firmly. Rows may omit the clone size; those that give it use once, few, many or a size class.

size,V,J,D,DNA,CDR3
few,TRBV27,TRBJ1-1,-,TGTGCCAGCAGTTTCTTTTATGAGGGCAGTGAAGCTTTCTTT,CASSFFYEGSEAFF
once,TRBV13,TRBJ1-1,-,TGTGCCAGCAGCCGCGGGGGCACGAACACTGAAGCTTTCTTT,CASSRGGTNTEAFF
-,TRBV29-1,TRBJ2-1,TRBD2,TGCAGCGTTTGTCGACTAGCGGGGGTCAACAATGAGCAGTTCTTC,CSVCRLAGVNNEQFF
-,TRBV28,TRBJ1-4,-,TGTGCCAGCAGTTTCTTGGGGAGGTCTAATGAAAAACTGTTTTTT,CASSFLGRSNEKLFF
-,TRBV7-2,TRBJ1-1,TRBD1,TGTGCCAGCAGCCACGACGGGACAGACACTGAAGCTTTCTTT,CASSHDGTDTEAFF
-,TRBV11-2,TRBJ2-7,TRBD2,TGTGCCAGCAGCCAGGGGTCAGTAGCGGGAGGCCTGTCCTACGAGCAGTACTTC,CASSQGSVAGGLSYEQYF
-,TRBV4-2,TRBJ2-7,TRBD2,TGTGCCAGCAGCCAACAACAGCGGGAGGAACAGTTTTTTGGCTACGAGCAGTACTTC,CASSQQQREEQFFGYEQYF
-,TRBV7-6,TRBJ1-1,TRBD1,TGTGCCAGCAGCACAAGACAGGGGACGAACACTGAAGCTTTCTTT,CASSTRQGTNTEAFF
-,TRBV10-2,TRBJ1-1,-,TGCGCCAGCAGTGAGCTTTCGGGACAGAACACTGAAGCTTTCTTT,CASSELSGQNTEAFF
-,TRBV10-3,TRBJ1-2,-,TGTGCCATCAGTGAGGACATCACCTTCTGGTATGGCTACACCTTC,CAISEDITFWYGYTF
-,TRBV28,TRBJ2-7,TRBD1,TGTGCCAGCAGTCCACAGGGGTTCTCCTACGAGCAGTACTTC,CASSPQGFSYEQYF
few,TRBV19,TRBJ1-1,TRBD1,TGTGCCAGTAGTACCCGGGACAGGGCGAACACTGAAGCTTTCTTT,CASSTRDRANTEAFF
once,TRBV27,TRBJ1-5,-,TGTGCCACAGCCCAAGGGGGGGCAACACGGCGATCCCAGCATTTT,CATAQGGATRRSQHF
-,TRBV5-6,TRBJ2-3,TRBD2,TGTGCCAGCAGCTTGGGCGTAGCGGGAGGTGGAGATACGCAGTATTTT,CASSLGVAGGGDTQYF
-,TRBV4-1,TRBJ1-4,-,TGCGCCAGCAGACGTCCCCCGGGGGAAAAACTGTTTTTT,CASRRPPGEKLFF
once,TRBV6-5,TRBJ1-1,-,TGTGCCAGCAGTTACTATACAGGGAGCTCTGAAGCTTTCTTT,CASSYYTGSSEAFF
-,TRBV5-4,TRBJ2-7,-,TGTGCCAGCAGCCCCCGAAGGGAGGCCTACGAGCAGTACTTC,CASSPRREAYEQYF
once,TRBV11-2,TRBJ1-2,TRBD1,TGTGCCAGCAGCACACACATCCAGGGGGCGCATGGCTACACCTTC,CASSTHIQGAHGYTF
-,TRBV7-9,TRBJ2-5,-,TGTGCCACCCAGACTCCCGTGGCGGAGACCCAGTACTTC,CATQTPVAETQYF
-,TRBV7-7,TRBJ2-1,TRBD2,TGTGCTAGCAGCCCACTAGCGGGACGCTACAATGAGCAGTTCTTC,CASSPLAGRYNEQFF
-,TRBV27,TRBJ2-3,-,TGTGCCAGCAGTTTATCGGTTTATCGAGGGACAGATACGCAGTATTTT,CASSLSVYRGTDTQYF
-,TRBV7-9,TRBJ1-4,-,TGTGCCAGCAGCCAGGCACGGGGTCCAACTAATGAAAAACTGTTTTTT,CASSQARGPTNEKLFF
-,TRBV10-3,TRBJ2-5,-,TGTGCCATCAGTGCCCTACGACAGGCCCAAGAGACCCAGTACTTC,CAISALRQAQETQYF
-,TRBV25-1,TRBJ2-6,TRBD2,TGTGCCAGCAGTGGAGTTATCGGGACTAGCGGGGCCAACGTCCTGACTTTC,CASSGVIGTSGANVLTF
once,TRBV9,TRBJ2-1,TRBD2,TGTGCCAGCAGCGTAGGTAGCGGGAGCGTCAATGAGCAGTTCTTC,CASSVGSGSVNEQFF
-,TRBV7-9,TRBJ2-5,-,TGTGCCAGCAGCTTACTAATCCTACCCCAAGAGACCCAGTACTTC,CASSLLILPQETQYF
-,TRBV11-3,TRBJ2-3,-,TGTGCCAGCAGCTTAGGGCCCCAAGATACGCAGTATTTT,CASSLGPQDTQYF
-,TRBV4-2,TRBJ2-2,TRBD2,TGTGCCAGCAGCCACCCCCGGACTAGCGGGAGGCCAACTAAGGGGACCGGGGAGCTGTTTTTT,CASSHPRTSGRPTKGTGELFF
once,TRBV5-5,TRBJ1-3,-,TGTGCCAGCAGCTTCTTTGGGACAAAGGGAAACACCATATATTTT,CASSFFGTKGNTIYF
once,TRBV28,TRBJ2-7,TRBD2,TGTGCCAGCAGTCCCCTAGCGGGAGGATCCTACGAGCAGTACTTC,CASSPLAGGSYEQYF
-,TRBV7-2,TRBJ1-2,-,TGTGCCAGCAGCTTAGGAGGCGGAAACTATGGCTACACCTTC,CASSLGGGNYGYTF
-,TRBV11-2,TRBJ1-4,TRBD1,TGTGCCAGCAGCTTGAGGGGGCTCGGTGAAAAACTGTTTTTT,CASSLRGLGEKLFF
-,TRBV7-9,TRBJ2-2,TRBD2,TGTGCCAGCAGCCACGGACTAGCGGGATCGGGGACCGGGGAGCTGTTTTTT,CASSHGLAGSGTGELFF
once,TRBV18,TRBJ2-2,-,TGTGCCAGCTCACCACCCGGAGGGGAGGCGAACACCGGGGAGCTGTTTTTT,CASSPPGGEANTGELFF
-,TRBV5-6,TRBJ2-7,TRBD1,TGTGCCAGCAGCAACTTGGGACAGGGGGCTTACGAGCAGTACTTC,CASSNLGQGAYEQYF
-,TRBV11-2,TRBJ2-5,-,TGTGCCAGCAGCCGATCTGGGAGCAACCAAGAGACCCAGTACTTC,CASSRSGSNQETQYF
once,TRBV3-1/TRBV3-2,TRBJ2-7,TRBD2,TGTGCCAGCAGCCAAACTAGCGGGGCCATCAACGAGCAGTACTTC,CASSQTSGAINEQYF
-,TRBV12-5,TRBJ1-2,-,TGTGCTAGTGGTTTGACCTCAGCGGGTGGTGGCTACACCTTC,CASGLTSAGGGYTF
-,TRBV27,TRBJ1-5,-,TGTGCCAGCAGCGGTAGTCTCTTAGGGGCAAGTGGCAATCAGCCCCAGCATTTT,CASSGSLLGASGNQPQHF
-,TRBV7-9,TRBJ1-5,-,TGTGCCAGCAGCTTAAGCAGGGGCAATCAGCCCCAGCATTTT,CASSLSRGNQPQHF
-,TRBV7-9,TRBJ1-6,TRBD1,TGTGCCAGCAGCAAAGACAGGGTGAATAATTCACCCCTCCACTTT,CASSKDRVNNSPLHF
-,TRBV27,TRBJ2-2,-,TGTGCCAGCAGTTCGACAGGAAGGGCCGGGGAGCTGTTTTTT,CASSSTGRAGELFF
-,TRBV3-1/TRBV3-2,TRBJ2-2,TRBD2,TGTGCCAGCAGCCAAGGGGAGGGACTACTCACCGGGGAGCTGTTTTTT,CASSQGEGLLTGELFF
-,TRBV10-1,TRBJ2-7,-,TGCGCCAGCAGTGAGCCATTCTACGAGCAGTACTTC,CASSEPFYEQYF
-,TRBV19,TRBJ2-5,-,TGTGCCAGTAGTAACGTCGGGGGGCTACAAGAGACCCAGTACTTC,CASSNVGGLQETQYF
-,TRBV11-2,TRBJ2-7,-,TGTGCCAGCAGCTATGGAGGGAACTACGAGCAGTACTTC,CASSYGGNYEQYF
once,TRBV1,TRBJ1-4,-,TGCACCAGCAGCCCCAGGGAGGGGAAGGGTAGCGTTGAAAAACTGTTTTTT,CTSSPREGKGSVEKLFF
-,TRBV5-1,TRBJ2-3,TRBD1,TGCGCCAGCAGCGCCCTGACAGGGGGCGCGGGCACAGATACGCAGTATTTT,CASSALTGGAGTDTQYF
-,TRBV28,TRBJ2-3,-,TGTGCCAGCACCCCCCTTCGCCTAGCCCACCGGGCGGATACGCAGTATTTT,CASTPLRLAHRADTQYF
-,TRBV28,TRBJ2-1,-,TGTGCCAGCAGCGCACCCCGGAGGGGTTGGTCACATGAGCAGTTCTTC,CASSAPRRGWSHEQFF
-,TRBV27,TRBJ2-1,-,TGTGCCAGCAGTTTAGGGCGGGGAATAAATGAGCAGTTCTTC,CASSLGRGINEQFF
-,TRBV5-1,TRBJ1-3,-,TGCGCCAGCAGCTTGGGACAGCAACCTGGAAACACCATATATTTT,CASSLGQQPGNTIYF
-,TRBV27,TRBJ2-7,-,TGTGCCAGCAGTTGGGCAGGTCCCTACGAGCAGTACTTC,CASSWAGPYEQYF
-,TRBV7-9,TRBJ1-1,-,TGTGCCAGCAGTTGGAGCACTGAAGCTTTCTTT,CASSWSTEAFF
-,TRBV2,TRBJ2-3,-,TGTGCCAGCAGTGAGGCCAGGGGGGCAGATACGCAGTATTTT,CASSEARGADTQYF
-,TRBV29-1,TRBJ2-3,TRBD1,TGCAGCGTCCTGGGACAGCCTCTCGGAGATACGCAGTATTTT,CSVLGQPLGDTQYF
-,TRBV5-1,TRBJ2-3,TRBD2,TGCGCCAGCTCTACAGCGGGGTACACAGATACGCAGTATTTT,CASSTAGYTDTQYF
-,TRBV5-1,TRBJ2-2,TRBD2,TGCGCCAGCAGCTCTGTTAGCGGGAGCTGGAACACCGGGGAGCTGTTTTTT,CASSSVSGSWNTGELFF